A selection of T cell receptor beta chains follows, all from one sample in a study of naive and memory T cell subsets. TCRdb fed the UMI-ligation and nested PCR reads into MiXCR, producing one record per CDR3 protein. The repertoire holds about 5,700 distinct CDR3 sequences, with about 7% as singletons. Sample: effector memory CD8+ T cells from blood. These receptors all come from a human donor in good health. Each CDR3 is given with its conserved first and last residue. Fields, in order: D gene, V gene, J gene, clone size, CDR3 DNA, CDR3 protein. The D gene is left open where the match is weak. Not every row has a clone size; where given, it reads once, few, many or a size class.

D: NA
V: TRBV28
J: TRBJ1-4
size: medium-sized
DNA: TGTGCCAGCAGTTTCCAGTGGGCTAATGAAAAACTGTTTTTT
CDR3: CASSFQWANEKLFF

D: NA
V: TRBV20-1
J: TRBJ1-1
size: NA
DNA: TGCAGTGCCTCTAGCCGACAGACTGAAGCTTTCTTT
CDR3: CSASSRQTEAFF

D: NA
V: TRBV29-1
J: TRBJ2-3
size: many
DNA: TGCAGCGTTGTCTACAGTCCTTCGACAGTAGATACGCAGTATTTT
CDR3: CSVVYSPSTVDTQYF

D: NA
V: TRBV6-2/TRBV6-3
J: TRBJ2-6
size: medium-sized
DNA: TGTGCCAGCAGTCCAACAGGTTCTGGGGCCAACGTCCTGACTTTC
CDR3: CASSPTGSGANVLTF

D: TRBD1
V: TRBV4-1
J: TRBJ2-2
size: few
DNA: TGCGCCAGCAGCCAAGAGAACAGGGGGACCGCCGGGGAGCTGTTTTTT
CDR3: CASSQENRGTAGELFF

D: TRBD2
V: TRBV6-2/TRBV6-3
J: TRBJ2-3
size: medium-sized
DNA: TGTGCCAGCAGAGCAGCGGGGGACACAGATACGCAGTATTTT
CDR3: CASRAAGDTDTQYF

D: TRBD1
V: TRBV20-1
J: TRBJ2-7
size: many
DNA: TGCAGTGCCAAAAGAGGGGGCGAGGTGTACGAGCAGTACTTC
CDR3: CSAKRGGEVYEQYF

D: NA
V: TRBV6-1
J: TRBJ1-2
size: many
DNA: TGTGCCAGCAGTGAAGGGGCAGGAACGGGGGAGCGGGACACCTTC
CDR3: CASSEGAGTGERDTF

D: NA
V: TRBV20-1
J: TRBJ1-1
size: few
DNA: TGCAGTGCCTTCCTCCTTTCCGGAAACACTGAAGCTTTCTTT
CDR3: CSAFLLSGNTEAFF

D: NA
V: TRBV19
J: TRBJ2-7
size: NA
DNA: TGTGCCAGTAGTCAAGGGGAACCCTACGAGCAGTACTTC
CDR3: CASSQGEPYEQYF

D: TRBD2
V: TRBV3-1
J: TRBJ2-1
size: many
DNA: TGTGCCAGCAGCCAAGCGGGACTAGAGGGCTACAATGAGCAGTTCTTC
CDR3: CASSQAGLEGYNEQFF

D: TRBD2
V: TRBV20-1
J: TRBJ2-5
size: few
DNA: TGCAGTGCTGAACTTGGGACTAGCGGGGGCTTTGGGGAGACCCAGTACTTC
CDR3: CSAELGTSGGFGETQYF

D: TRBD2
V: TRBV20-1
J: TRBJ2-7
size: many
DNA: TGCAGTGCTACCGGCACTAGCGGGGGTTCCTACGAGCAGTACTTC
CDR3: CSATGTSGGSYEQYF

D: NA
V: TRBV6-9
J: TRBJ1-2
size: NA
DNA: TGTGCCAGCAGCCGGGGCCCTAACTATGGCTACACCTTC
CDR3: CASSRGPNYGYTF

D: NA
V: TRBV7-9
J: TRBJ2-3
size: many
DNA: TGTGCCAGCGGGACGGGTCGGAGCACAGATACGCAGTATTTT
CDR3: CASGTGRSTDTQYF

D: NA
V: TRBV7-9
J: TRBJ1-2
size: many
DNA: TGTGCCAGCAGCTTATCAGGGACGGGGTATGGCTACACCTTC
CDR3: CASSLSGTGYGYTF

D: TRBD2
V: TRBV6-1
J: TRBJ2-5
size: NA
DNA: TGTGCCAGCAGCCCTCTAGCGGGGTACCAAGAGACCCAGTACTTC
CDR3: CASSPLAGYQETQYF

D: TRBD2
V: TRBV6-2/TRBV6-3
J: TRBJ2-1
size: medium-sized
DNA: TGTGCCAGCAGTGTGAGCGGGGGGGAGTACAATGAGCAGTTCTTC
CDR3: CASSVSGGEYNEQFF

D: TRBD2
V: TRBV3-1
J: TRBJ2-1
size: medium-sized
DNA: TGTGCCAGCAGCCAAGATCGGGAGGGTCATGTGGCGGCCAATGAGCAGTTCTTC
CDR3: CASSQDREGHVAANEQFF

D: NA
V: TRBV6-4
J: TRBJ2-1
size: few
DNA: TGTGCCAGCAGTGAGTCAGCGGCGCATGAGCAGTTCTTC
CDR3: CASSESAAHEQFF

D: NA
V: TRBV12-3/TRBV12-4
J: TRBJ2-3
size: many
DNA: TGTGCCAGCAGTCCCCCCGAGGGTGATACGCAGTATTTT
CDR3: CASSPPEGDTQYF

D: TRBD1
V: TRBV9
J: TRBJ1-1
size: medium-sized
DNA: TGTGCCAGCAGCGTAGGGACAGGGGCGAACACTGAAGCTTTCTTT
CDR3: CASSVGTGANTEAFF

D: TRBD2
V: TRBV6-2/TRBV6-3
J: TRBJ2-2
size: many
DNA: TGTGCCAGCAGTTACACGGGGACTAGCGGGGCCGGGGAGCTGTTTTTT
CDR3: CASSYTGTSGAGELFF

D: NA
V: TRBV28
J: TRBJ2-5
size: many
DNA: TGTGCCAGTCAAGGCCCCGGGGAAGGAGAGACCCAGTACTTC
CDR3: CASQGPGEGETQYF

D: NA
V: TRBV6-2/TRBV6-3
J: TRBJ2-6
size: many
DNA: TGTGCCAGCGATACAGGGTCTGGGGCCAACGTCCTGACTTTC
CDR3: CASDTGSGANVLTF

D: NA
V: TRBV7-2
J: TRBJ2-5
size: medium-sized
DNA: TGTGCCAGCAGCCCCTATAGCGGAATCCCCCGAGAGACCCAGTACTTC
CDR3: CASSPYSGIPRETQYF

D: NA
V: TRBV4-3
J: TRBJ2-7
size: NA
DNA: TGCGCCAGCAGCCAAGACCTAGCGTGGGACGAGCAGTACTTC
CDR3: CASSQDLAWDEQYF

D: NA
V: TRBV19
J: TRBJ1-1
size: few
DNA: TGTGCCAGTATGGAGGGGTGGGATGGAAACACTGAAGCTTTCTTT
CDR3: CASMEGWDGNTEAFF

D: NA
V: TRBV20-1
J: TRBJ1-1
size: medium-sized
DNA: TGCAGTGCTAGAGCGGCTTCCGGGATCACTGAAGCTTTCTTT
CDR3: CSARAASGITEAFF

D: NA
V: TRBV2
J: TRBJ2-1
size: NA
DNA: TGTGCCAGAGAGGTCGATAAGGTCAGCGATGAGCAGTTCTTC
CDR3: CAREVDKVSDEQFF

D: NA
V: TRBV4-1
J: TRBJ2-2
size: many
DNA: TGCGCCAGCAGCCAAGACTCGGACCCCGAGCTGTTTTTT
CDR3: CASSQDSDPELFF

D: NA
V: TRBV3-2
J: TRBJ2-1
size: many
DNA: TGTGCCAGCAGCCCATTGCCAGGGAATGAGCAGTTCTTC
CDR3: CASSPLPGNEQFF

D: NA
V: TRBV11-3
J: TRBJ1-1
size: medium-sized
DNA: TGTGCCAGCAGCTTAGGGGGCCCGAACACTGAAGCTTTCTTT
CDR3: CASSLGGPNTEAFF